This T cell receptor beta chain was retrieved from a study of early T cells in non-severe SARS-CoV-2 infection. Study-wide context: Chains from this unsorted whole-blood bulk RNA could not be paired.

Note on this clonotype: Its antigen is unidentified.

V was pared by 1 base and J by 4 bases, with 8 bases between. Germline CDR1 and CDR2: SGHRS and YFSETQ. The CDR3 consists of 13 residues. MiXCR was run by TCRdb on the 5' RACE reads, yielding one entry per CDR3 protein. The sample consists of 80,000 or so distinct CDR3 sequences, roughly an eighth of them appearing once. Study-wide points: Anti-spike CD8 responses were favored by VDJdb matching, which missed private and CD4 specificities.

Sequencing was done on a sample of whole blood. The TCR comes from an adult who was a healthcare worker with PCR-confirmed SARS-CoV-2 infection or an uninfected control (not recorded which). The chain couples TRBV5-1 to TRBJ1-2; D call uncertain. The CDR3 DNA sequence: TGCGCCAGCAGCTTGCGTAGGGCCTATGGCTACACCTTC. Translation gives CASSLRRAYGYTF.